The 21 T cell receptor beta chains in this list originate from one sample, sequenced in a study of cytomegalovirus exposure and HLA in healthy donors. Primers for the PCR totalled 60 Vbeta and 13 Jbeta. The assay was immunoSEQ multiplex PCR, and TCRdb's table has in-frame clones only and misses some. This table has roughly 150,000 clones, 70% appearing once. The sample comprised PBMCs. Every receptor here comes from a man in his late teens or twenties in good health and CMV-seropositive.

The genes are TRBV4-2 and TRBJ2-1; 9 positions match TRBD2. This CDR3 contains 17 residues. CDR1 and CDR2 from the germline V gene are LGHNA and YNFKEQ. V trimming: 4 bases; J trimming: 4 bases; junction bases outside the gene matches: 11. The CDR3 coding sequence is TGTGCCAGCAGCCCCCAAACCCGCGGGGGGGGATACAATGAGCAGTTCTTC. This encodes CASSPQTRGGGYNEQFF.

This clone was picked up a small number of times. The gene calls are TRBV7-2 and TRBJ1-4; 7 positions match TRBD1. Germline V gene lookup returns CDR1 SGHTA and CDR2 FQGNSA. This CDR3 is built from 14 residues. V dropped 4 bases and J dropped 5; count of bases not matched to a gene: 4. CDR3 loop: CASSSTGINEKLFF. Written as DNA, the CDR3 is TGTGCCAGCAGCTCGACAGGGATAAATGAAAAACTGTTTTTT.

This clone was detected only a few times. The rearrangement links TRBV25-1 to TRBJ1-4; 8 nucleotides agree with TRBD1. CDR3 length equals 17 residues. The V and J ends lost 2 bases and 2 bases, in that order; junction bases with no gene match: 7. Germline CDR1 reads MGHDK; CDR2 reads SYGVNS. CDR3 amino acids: CASSELRTGMTNEKLFF. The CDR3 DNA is TGTGCCAGCAGTGAACTTCGGACAGGGATGACTAATGAAAAACTGTTTTTT. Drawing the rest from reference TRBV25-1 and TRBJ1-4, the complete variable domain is EADIYQTPRYLVIGTGKKITLECSQTMGHDKMYWYQQDPGMELHLIHYSYGVNSTEKGDLSSESTVSRIRTEHFPLTLESARPSHTSQYLCASSELRTGMTNEKLFFGSGTQLSVL.

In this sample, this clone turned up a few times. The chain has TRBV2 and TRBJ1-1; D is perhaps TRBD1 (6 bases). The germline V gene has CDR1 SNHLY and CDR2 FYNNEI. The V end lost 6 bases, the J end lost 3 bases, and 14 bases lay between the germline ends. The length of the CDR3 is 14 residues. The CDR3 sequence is CASSAGEGYTEAFF. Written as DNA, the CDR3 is TGTGCCAGCAGCGCAGGGGAAGGATACACTGAAGCTTTCTTT.

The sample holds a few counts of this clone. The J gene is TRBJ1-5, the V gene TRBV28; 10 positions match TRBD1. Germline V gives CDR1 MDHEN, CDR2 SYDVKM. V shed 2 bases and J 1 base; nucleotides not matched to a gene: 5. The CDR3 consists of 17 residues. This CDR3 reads CASSLQDRGLSNQPQHF. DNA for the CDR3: TGTGCCAGCAGTTTACAGGACAGGGGGTTAAGCAATCAGCCCCAGCATTTT.

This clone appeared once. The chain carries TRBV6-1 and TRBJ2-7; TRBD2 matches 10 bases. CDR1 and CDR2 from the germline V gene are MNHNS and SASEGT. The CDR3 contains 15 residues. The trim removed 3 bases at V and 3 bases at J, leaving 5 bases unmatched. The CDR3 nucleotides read TGTGCCAGCAGTGAGGCTAGCGGGAGTGACTACGAGCAGTACGTC. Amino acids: CASSEASGSDYEQYV.

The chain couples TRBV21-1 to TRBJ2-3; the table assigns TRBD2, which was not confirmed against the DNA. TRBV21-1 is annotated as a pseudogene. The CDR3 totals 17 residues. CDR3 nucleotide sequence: TGTGCCAGCAGCAAAGGCCTAGCGGGAGGGCCCCCAGATACGCAGTATTTT. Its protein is CASSKGLAGGPPDTQYF.

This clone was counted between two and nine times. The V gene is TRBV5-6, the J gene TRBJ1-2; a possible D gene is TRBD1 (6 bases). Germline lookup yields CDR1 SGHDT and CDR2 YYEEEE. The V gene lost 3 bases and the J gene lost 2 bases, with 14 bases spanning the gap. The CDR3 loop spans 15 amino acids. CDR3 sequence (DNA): TGTGCCAGCAGCTACCCCCTACAGGGCAACTATGGCTACACCTTC. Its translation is CASSYPLQGNYGYTF. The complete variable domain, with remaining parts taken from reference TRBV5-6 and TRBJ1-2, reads DAGVTQSPTHLIKTRGQQVTLRCSPKSGHDTVSWYQQALGQGPQFIFQYYEEEERQRGNFPDRFSGHQFPNYSSELNVNALLLGDSALYLCASSYPLQGNYGYTFGSGTRLTVV.

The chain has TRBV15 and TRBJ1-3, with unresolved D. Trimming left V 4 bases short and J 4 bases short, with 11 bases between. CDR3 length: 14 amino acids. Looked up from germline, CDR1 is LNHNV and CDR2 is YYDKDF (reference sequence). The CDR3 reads CATSIRSAGNTIYF. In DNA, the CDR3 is TGTGCCACCAGCATTCGGTCCGCGGGAAACACCATATATTTT.

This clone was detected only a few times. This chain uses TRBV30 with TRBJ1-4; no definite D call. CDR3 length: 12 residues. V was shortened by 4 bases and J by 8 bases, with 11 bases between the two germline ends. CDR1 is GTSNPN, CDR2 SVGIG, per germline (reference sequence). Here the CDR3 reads CAWKRGREKLFF. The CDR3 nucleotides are TGTGCCTGGAAGCGGGGAAGGGAAAAACTGTTTTTT. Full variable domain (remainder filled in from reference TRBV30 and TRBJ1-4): SQTIHQWPATLVQPVGSPLSLECTVEGTSNPNLYWYRQAAGRGLQLLFYSVGIGQISSEVPQNLSASRPQDRQFILSSKKLLLSDSGFYLCAWKRGREKLFFGSGTQLSVL.

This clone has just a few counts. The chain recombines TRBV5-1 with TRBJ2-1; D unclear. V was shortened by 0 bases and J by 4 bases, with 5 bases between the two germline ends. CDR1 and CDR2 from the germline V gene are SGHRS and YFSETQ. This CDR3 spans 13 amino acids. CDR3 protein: CASSLDLYNEQFF. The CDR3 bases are TGCGCCAGCAGCTTGGATCTTTACAATGAGCAGTTCTTC.

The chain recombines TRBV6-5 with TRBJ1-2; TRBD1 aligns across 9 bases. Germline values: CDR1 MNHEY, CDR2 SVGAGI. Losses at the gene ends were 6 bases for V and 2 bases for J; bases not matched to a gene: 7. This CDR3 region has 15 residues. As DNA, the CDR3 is TGTGCCAGCAGAGACCGGGACAGGGCAAACTATGGCTACACCTTC. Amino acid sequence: CASRDRDRANYGYTF.

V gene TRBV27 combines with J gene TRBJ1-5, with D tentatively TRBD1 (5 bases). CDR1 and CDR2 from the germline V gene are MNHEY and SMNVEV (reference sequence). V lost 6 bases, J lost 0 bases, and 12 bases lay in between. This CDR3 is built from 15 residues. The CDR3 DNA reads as TGTGCCAGCAGCCCCTTGGGACTTAGCAATCAGCCCCAGCATTTT. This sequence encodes CASSPLGLSNQPQHF.

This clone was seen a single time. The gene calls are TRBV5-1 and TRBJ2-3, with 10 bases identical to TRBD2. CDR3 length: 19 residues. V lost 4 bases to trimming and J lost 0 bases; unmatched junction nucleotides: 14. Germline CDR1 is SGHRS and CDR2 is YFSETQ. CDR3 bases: TGCGCCAGCAGCGGCACTAGCGGGGCCATAACAACTAGCACAGATACGCAGTATTTT. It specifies CASSGTSGAITTSTDTQYF.

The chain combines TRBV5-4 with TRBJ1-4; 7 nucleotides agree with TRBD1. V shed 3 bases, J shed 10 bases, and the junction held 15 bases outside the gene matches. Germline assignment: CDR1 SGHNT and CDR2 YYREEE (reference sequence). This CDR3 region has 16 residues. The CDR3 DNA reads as TGTGCCAGCAGCTCCCTACTCACAGGGGAGGTGGGAAAACTGTTTTTT. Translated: CASSSLLTGEVGKLFF.

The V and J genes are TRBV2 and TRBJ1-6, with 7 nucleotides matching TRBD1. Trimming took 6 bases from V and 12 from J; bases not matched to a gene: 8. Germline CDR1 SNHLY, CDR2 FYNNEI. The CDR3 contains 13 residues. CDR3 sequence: CASRLQGMGPLHF. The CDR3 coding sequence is TGTGCCAGCAGACTACAGGGGATGGGACCCCTCCACTTT.

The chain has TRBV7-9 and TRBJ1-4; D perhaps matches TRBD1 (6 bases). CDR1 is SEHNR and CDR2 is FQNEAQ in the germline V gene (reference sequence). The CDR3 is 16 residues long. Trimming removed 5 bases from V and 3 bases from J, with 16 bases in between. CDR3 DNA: TGTGCCAGCAGCCCCGGGAGGGGGTTTGCTAATGAAAAACTGTTTTTT. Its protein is CASSPGRGFANEKLFF.

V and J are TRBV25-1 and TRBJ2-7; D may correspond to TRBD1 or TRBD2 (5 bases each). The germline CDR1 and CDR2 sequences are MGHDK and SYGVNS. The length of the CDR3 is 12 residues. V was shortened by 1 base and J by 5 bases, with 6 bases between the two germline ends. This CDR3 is CASSESGHEQYV. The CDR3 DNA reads TGTGCCAGCAGTGAATCGGGACACGAGCAGTACGTC.

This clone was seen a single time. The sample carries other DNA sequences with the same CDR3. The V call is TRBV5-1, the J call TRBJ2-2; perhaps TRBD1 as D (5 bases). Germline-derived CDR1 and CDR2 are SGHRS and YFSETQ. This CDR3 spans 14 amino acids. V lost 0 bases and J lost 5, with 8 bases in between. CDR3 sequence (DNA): TGCGCCAGCAGCTTGGCCCAGGGTACCGGGGAGCTGTTTTTT. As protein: CASSLAQGTGELFF.

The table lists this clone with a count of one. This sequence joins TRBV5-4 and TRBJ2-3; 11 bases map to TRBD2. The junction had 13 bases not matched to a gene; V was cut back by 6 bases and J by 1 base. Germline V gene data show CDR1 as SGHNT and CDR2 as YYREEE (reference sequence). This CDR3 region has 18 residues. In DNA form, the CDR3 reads TGTGCCAGCACCTCGTTAGCGGGGGGGAGATACGGCACAGATACGCAGTATTTT. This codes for CASTSLAGGRYGTDTQYF.

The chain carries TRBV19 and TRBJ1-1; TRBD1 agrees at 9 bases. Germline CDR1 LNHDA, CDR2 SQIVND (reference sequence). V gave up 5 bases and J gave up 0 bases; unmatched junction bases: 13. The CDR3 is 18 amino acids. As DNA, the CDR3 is TGTGCCAGTAGTCCTCTCCCGGGACAGGGATTCATGAACACTGAAGCTTTCTTT. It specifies CASSPLPGQGFMNTEAFF.